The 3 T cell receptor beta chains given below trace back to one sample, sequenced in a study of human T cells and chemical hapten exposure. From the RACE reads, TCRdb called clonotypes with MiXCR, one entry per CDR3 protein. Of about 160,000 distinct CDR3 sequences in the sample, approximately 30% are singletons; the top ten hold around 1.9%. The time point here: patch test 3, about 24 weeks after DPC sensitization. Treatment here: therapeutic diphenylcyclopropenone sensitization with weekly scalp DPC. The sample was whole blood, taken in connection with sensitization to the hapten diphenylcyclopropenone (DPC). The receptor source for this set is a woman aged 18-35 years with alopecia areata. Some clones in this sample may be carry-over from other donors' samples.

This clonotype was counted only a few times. CDR3 coding DNA: TGCAGTGCTAGGAGCTCTGGAAACACCATATATTTT. This gives the protein CSARSSGNTIYF. The chain recombines TRBV20-1 with TRBJ1-3; D unresolved. CDR1 DFQATT and CDR2 SNEGSKA come from the germline V gene (reference sequence). This CDR3 has 12 residues. V dropped 3 bases and J dropped 0 bases, with 3 bases sitting between them.

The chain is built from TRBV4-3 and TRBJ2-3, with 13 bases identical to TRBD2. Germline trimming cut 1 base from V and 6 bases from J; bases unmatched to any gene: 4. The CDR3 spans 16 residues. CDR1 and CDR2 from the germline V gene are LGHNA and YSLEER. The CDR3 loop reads CASSQGLAGGADTQYF. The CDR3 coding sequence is TGCGCCAGCAGCCAAGGACTAGCGGGAGGTGCTGATACGCAGTATTTT.

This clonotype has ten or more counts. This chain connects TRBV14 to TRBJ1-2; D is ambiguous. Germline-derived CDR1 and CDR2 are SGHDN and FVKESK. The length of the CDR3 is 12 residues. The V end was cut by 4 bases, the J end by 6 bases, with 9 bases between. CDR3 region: CASSRDYDGYTF. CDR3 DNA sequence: TGTGCCAGCAGCCGAGATTACGATGGCTACACCTTC.